This T cell receptor beta chain was identified in a study of cytomegalovirus exposure and HLA in healthy donors. This PCR relied on a set of 60 Vbeta primers and 13 Jbeta primers. Method: immunoSEQ multiplex PCR; TCRdb's copy keeps in-frame clones and lacks some. Of 95,000 to 150,000 clones in the sample, 70% to 80% were seen once. The V segment lost 6 bases and the J segment 3 bases; nucleotides outside the gene matches: 7. The CDR3 runs to 14 residues. Germline CDR1 SNHLY, CDR2 FYNNEI. On this clone itself: Its target is not known.

The study, taken as a whole, reports: Confirmation was obtained in vitro that a few CMV-associated chains are specific for CMV antigens.

The genes are TRBV2 and TRBJ2-7; the match to TRBD1 covers 8 bases. The TCR comes from a woman in her 40s in good health and CMV-seropositive. The sequenced sample was PBMCs. The CDR3 sequence is CASSGQGLIYEQYF. As DNA, the CDR3 is TGTGCCAGCAGCGGACAGGGTCTGATCTACGAGCAGTACTTC.